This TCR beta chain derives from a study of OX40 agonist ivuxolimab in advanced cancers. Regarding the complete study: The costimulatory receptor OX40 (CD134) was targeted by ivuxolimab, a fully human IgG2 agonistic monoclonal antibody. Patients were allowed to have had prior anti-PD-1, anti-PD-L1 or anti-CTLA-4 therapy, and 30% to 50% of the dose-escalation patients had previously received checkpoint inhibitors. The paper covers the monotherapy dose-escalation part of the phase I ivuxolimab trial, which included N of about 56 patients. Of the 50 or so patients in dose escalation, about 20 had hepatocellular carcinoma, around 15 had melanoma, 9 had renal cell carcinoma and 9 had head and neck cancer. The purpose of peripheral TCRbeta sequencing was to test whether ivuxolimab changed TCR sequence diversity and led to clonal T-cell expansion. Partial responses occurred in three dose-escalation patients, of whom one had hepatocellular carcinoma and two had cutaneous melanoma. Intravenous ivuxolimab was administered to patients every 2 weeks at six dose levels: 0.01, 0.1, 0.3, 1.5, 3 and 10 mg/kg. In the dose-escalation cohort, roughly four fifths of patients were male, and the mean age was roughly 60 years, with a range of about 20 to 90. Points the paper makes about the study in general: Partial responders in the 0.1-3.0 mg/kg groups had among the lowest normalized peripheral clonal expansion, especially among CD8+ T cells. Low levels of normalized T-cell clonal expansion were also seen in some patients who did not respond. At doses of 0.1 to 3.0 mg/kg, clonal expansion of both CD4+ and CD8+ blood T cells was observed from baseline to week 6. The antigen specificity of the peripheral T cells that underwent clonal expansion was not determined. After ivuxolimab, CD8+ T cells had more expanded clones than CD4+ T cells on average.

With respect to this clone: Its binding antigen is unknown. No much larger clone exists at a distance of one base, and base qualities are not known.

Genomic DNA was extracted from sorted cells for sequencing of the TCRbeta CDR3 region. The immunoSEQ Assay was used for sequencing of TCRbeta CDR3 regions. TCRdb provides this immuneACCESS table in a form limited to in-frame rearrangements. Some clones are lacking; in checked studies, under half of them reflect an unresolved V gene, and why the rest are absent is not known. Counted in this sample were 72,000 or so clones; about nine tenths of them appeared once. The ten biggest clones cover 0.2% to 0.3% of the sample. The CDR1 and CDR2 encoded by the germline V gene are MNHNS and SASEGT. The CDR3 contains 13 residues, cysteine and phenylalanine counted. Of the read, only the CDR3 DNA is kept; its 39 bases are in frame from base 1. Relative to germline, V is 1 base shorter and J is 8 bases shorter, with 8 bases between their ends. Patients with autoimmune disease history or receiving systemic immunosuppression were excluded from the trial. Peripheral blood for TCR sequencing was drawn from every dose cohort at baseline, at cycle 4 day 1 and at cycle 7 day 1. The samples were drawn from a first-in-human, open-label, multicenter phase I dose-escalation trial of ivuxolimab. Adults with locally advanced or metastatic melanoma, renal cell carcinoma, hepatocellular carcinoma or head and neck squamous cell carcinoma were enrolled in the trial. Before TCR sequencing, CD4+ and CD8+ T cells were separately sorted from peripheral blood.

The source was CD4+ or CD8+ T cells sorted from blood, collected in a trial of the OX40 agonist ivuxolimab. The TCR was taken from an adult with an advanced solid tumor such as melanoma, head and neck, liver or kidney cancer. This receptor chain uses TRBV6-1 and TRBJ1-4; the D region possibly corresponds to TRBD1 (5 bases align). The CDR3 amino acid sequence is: CASSEGGMEKLFF. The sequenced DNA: TGTGCCAGCAGTGAAGGGGGGATGGAAAAACTGTTTTTT.